This T cell receptor beta chain was sequenced for a study of STAT5B mutations in CD4+ large granular lymphocyte leukemia. Study-wide points: No patients shared main leukemic clonotypes, though around 24% appeared at low frequency elsewhere. Patient CD4-sorted repertoires looked more clonal than healthy CD4+ repertoires, even without putative leukemic clones.

Here immunoSEQ multiplex PCR was the method, and the copy in TCRdb shows in-frame clones only, minus some. The profile covers some 21,000 clones, with about 80% appearing a single time and less than 4.5% taken by the ten largest. After removal of 3 bases from V and 5 bases from J, the junction contained 7 bases not matched to a gene. Germline V gene sequence: CDR1 MDHEN, CDR2 SYDVKM. The CDR3 has 17 amino acids. About this clone: The antigen remains unidentified.

The sequence derives from a human donor in good health. The chain uses TRBV28 and TRBJ1-4, with TRBD1 matching over 12 bases. The sample consisted of CD4+ T cells from blood buffy coats. The CDR3 DNA reads TGTGCCAGCAGTTTCGTGGGACAGGGGGCGAAGAATGAAAAACTGTTTTTT. Protein sequence: CASSFVGQGAKNEKLFF.